The 27 T cell receptor beta chains given below trace back to one sample, sequenced in a study of cytomegalovirus exposure and HLA in healthy donors. The PCR employed 60 Vbeta primers together with 13 Jbeta primers. The assay was immunoSEQ multiplex PCR, and TCRdb's table has in-frame clones only and misses some. The sample includes about 200,000 clones, around 77% of them seen just once. The sample taken for sequencing was PBMCs. The receptors here all came from a woman aged 30 to 39 in good health and CMV-seronegative.

The chain couples TRBV7-9 to TRBJ2-1; 11 positions match TRBD2. Germline loops: CDR1 SEHNR, CDR2 FQNEAQ (reference sequence). This CDR3 comprises 13 residues. V dropped 6 bases and J dropped 9; count of bases not matched to a gene: 4. The CDR3 nucleotides read TGTGCCAGCAGTAGCGGGGGGGCGGGTGAGCAGTTCTTC. Translated: CASSSGGAGEQFF.

This clone was counted a single time. This chain connects TRBV19 to TRBJ1-1, with D unresolved. V lost 6 bases, J lost 11 bases, and 28 bases lay in between. CDR1 LNHDA and CDR2 SQIVND come from the germline V gene (reference sequence). The CDR3 runs to 16 residues. The CDR3 spells CASSLTHASTPGGAFF. CDR3 in DNA: TGTGCCAGTAGCCTAACTCACGCGAGCACCCCCGGAGGGGCTTTCTTT.

The chain is built from TRBV30 and TRBJ1-2; tentative D call: TRBD1 (6 bases). V lost 4 bases, J lost 4 bases, and 22 bases lay in between. The CDR3 runs to 16 residues. CDR1 GTSNPN and CDR2 SVGIG come from the germline V gene (reference sequence). The CDR3: CAWTLIKPQGTYGYTF. The CDR3 DNA sequence: TGTGCCTGGACCCTCATTAAACCCCAGGGGACCTATGGCTACACCTTC.

Remarks on this clone: An end of the junction differs from the germline gene, which may be a read error. This chain uses TRBV5-1 with TRBJ1-2; TRBD1 matches at 8 bases. Germline CDR1 reads SGHRS; CDR2 reads YFSETQ. The CDR3 has 15 amino acids. DNA for the CDR3: TGCGCCAGCAGCTTGTGGTCCAGGGGGCCTAGTGGCTACCCCTTC. Translation: CASSLWSRGPSGYPF.

The rearrangement uses TRBV19 and TRBJ2-3, with TRBD1 matching 8 bases. There are 13 residues in the CDR3. Trimming cost V 9 bases and J 3 bases; bases outside gene matches: 5. CDR1 and CDR2 (germline): LNHDA, SQIVND (reference sequence). CDR3 amino acids: CASRQGLTDTQYF. Written as DNA, the CDR3 is TGTGCCAGCCGACAGGGGTTGACAGATACGCAGTATTTT.

J is TRBJ1-5 and V is TRBV6-1; 7 bases fit TRBD1. The V segment lost 3 bases and the J segment 3 bases; nucleotides outside the gene matches: 2. In germline, CDR1 is MNHNS, CDR2 SASEGT. This CDR3 has 14 amino acids. The CDR3 DNA is TGTGCCAGCAGTGAGACAGGGCTCAATCAGCCCCAGCATTTT. Protein sequence: CASSETGLNQPQHF.

This sequence joins TRBV6-1 and TRBJ1-5; the D gene is possibly TRBD1 (5 bases). The germline gives CDR1 MNHNS, CDR2 SASEGT. V was clipped by 2 bases and J by 0 bases, with 8 bases between them. The CDR3 runs to 15 residues. The CDR3 region has the DNA TGTGCCAGCAGTGAACACAGGCTTAGCAATCAGCCCCAGCATTTT. It specifies CASSEHRLSNQPQHF.

CDR3: CASSLAGDRDYEQYF. In DNA, the CDR3 is TGCGCCAGCAGCTTGGCGGGGGACAGGGACTACGAGCAGTACTTC. The V gene is TRBV5-1, the J gene TRBJ2-7; 9 positions agree with TRBD1. The CDR3 runs to 15 residues. Looked up from germline, CDR1 is SGHRS and CDR2 is YFSETQ. After removal of 0 bases from V and 3 bases from J, the junction contained 4 bases not matched to a gene.

The rearrangement joins TRBV5-4 to TRBJ1-3, with D hard to call. This CDR3 is built from 14 residues. The V and J ends lost 0 bases and 2 bases respectively, with 6 bases between them. Germline-derived CDR1 and CDR2 are SGHNT and YYREEE (reference sequence). CDR3 amino acids: CASSLDRTGNTIYF. The CDR3 DNA follows: TGTGCCAGCAGCTTGGATCGTACTGGAAACACCATATATTTT.

V usage is TRBV28 and J usage is TRBJ1-2, with a tentative D call TRBD1 (6 bases). Trimming left V 3 bases short and J 7 bases short, with 24 bases between. CDR1 is MDHEN, CDR2 SYDVKM, per germline. The CDR3 totals 17 residues. The CDR3 sequence: CASSFGDIQLGVRGYTF. CDR3 in DNA: TGTGCCAGCAGTTTCGGGGACATACAACTCGGGGTGCGTGGCTACACCTTC.

This rearrangement joins TRBV28 to TRBJ1-2; unclear D gene. The V and J ends lost 3 bases and 6 bases respectively, with 11 bases between them. The CDR3 length is 13 residues. CDR1 is MDHEN, CDR2 SYDVKM, per germline. This chain's CDR3 is CASSFISSHGYTF. DNA for the CDR3: TGTGCCAGCAGTTTCATCAGTTCCCATGGCTACACCTTC.

This chain uses TRBV4-1 with TRBJ1-5, with 7 bases aligning to TRBD1. Germline V CDR1 and CDR2: MGHRA, YSYEKL. V gave up 3 bases and J gave up 10 bases; unmatched junction bases: 12. The CDR3 extends over 15 amino acids. The CDR3 DNA follows: TGCGCCAGCAGCCAGACGGAGAACAGGGGACAACCCCAGCATTTT. Translating it yields CASSQTENRGQPQHF.

Turning to this clone: A far more abundant clone sits one base away, making this likely a read error. The CDR3 reads CSSRSTVRGRGEQETQYF. The CDR3 coding sequence is TGTTCCAGCAGATCTACCGTGCGGGGCAGGGGGGAACAAGAGACCCAGTACTTC. The chain carries TRBV7-9 and TRBJ2-5, with D tentatively TRBD1 (7 bases). From germline, CDR1 is SEHNR and CDR2 FQNEAQ (reference sequence). The CDR3 has 18 amino acids.

This clone showed up just a few times. V is TRBV7-2 and J is TRBJ2-1, with TRBD2 matching over 11 bases. This CDR3 has 15 amino acids. The ends lost 5 bases at V and 9 bases at J; junction bases unmatched: 9. CDR1 and CDR2 (germline): SGHTA, FQGNSA. CDR3 nucleotides: TGTGCCAGCAGCCTAATAGCGGGAGGGCCAAGTGAGCAGTTCTTC. Encoded protein: CASSLIAGGPSEQFF. The full variable domain, its missing parts supplied by reference TRBV7-2 and TRBJ2-1, is GAGVSQSPSNKVTEKGKDVELRCDPISGHTALYWYRQSLGQGLEFLIYFQGNSAPDKSGLPSDRFSAERTGGSVSTLTIQRTQQEDSAVYLCASSLIAGGPSEQFFGPGTRLTVL.

The chain uses TRBV7-9 and TRBJ2-7, with D possibly matching TRBD1 (6 bases). This CDR3 is built from 16 residues. Germline CDR1 and CDR2: SEHNR and FQNEAQ (reference sequence). Trimming cost V 4 bases and J 3 bases, with 19 bases left between them. CDR3 coding DNA: TGTGCCAGCAGCTCCTTGGCTACGGGACACTTCTACGAGCAGTACTTC. The encoded protein is CASSSLATGHFYEQYF.

This clone was picked up a small number of times. The V call is TRBV7-2, the J call TRBJ2-3; 9 bases line up with TRBD2. Germline assignment: CDR1 SGHTA and CDR2 FQGNSA. Losses at the gene ends were 3 bases for V and 0 bases for J; bases not matched to a gene: 4. The CDR3 runs 16 residues. This CDR3 is CASSLLAGVSTDTQYF. The CDR3 DNA reads TGTGCCAGCAGCTTGTTAGCGGGAGTGAGCACAGATACGCAGTATTTT.

V and J are TRBV5-1 and TRBJ1-1; 8 bases fit TRBD1. Germline V lookup: CDR1 SGHRS, CDR2 YFSETQ. V was pared by 0 bases and J by 11 bases, with 6 bases of the junction left unmatched. The CDR3 is 13 amino acids. The CDR3 sequence: CASSLGQGRGAFF. The CDR3, as DNA: TGCGCCAGCAGCTTGGGACAGGGGCGAGGGGCTTTCTTT.

The chain joins TRBV6-5 to TRBJ2-7; 8 bases agree with TRBD1. The V gene end was trimmed by 6 bases and the J gene end by 3 bases; junction bases not matched to a gene: 7. The CDR3 has 14 amino acids. Germline values: CDR1 MNHEY, CDR2 SVGAGI. CDR3 residues: CASSLGQGYYEQYF. DNA of the CDR3: TGTGCCAGCAGCCTCGGACAGGGCTACTACGAGCAGTACTTC.

The table lists this clone with a few counts. The V gene is TRBV5-1, the J gene TRBJ2-1; tentatively, D is TRBD1 (6 bases). Germline-derived CDR1 and CDR2 are SGHRS and YFSETQ. The CDR3 has 17 residues. V was clipped by 2 bases and J by 5 bases, with 20 bases between them. CDR3 protein: CASSLTPPGQGHNEQFF. Written as DNA, the CDR3 is TGCGCCAGCAGCTTAACCCCCCCGGGGCAGGGGCACAATGAGCAGTTCTTC.

The chain links TRBV29-1 to TRBJ1-2, with 7 positions matching TRBD1. In germline, CDR1 is SQVTM, CDR2 ANQGSEA. The V and J ends lost 3 bases and 9 bases, in that order; junction bases with no gene match: 16. The CDR3 length is 15 residues. The CDR3 region has the DNA TGCAGCGTTGAGGAATCCCGGGACAGAGCCTGCCGCTACACCTTC. Encoded protein: CSVEESRDRACRYTF.

The rearrangement uses TRBV7-8 and TRBJ2-1; D is unresolved. The V gene's germline CDR1 is SGHVS and CDR2 FQNEAQ. Trimming removed 1 base from V and 7 bases from J, with 14 bases in between. The CDR3 is 15 residues long. The CDR3 loop is CASSLGWLVMNEQFF. The CDR3 DNA follows: TGTGCCAGCAGCTTAGGGTGGCTCGTGATGAATGAGCAGTTCTTC.

The rearrangement joins TRBV6-1 to TRBJ2-6, with D unclear. Germline values: CDR1 MNHNS, CDR2 SASEGT. Between the trimmed V and J ends, which lost 4 bases and 0 bases, there was a span of 7 bases. The CDR3 extends over 15 amino acids. The CDR3: CASSGFSSGANVLTF. CDR3 bases: TGTGCCAGCAGTGGGTTCAGCTCTGGGGCCAACGTCCTGACTTTC.

The chain combines TRBV18 with TRBJ1-1; no firm D call. CDR3 length: 14 amino acids. V lost 2 bases, J lost 3 bases, and 10 bases lay in between. In germline, CDR1 is KGHSH, CDR2 LQKENI. The CDR3 bases are TGTGCCAGCTCACCAACCGGGCGGGACACTGAAGCTTTCTTT. Its translation: CASSPTGRDTEAFF.

This clone was detected only a few times. The gene calls are TRBV9 and TRBJ2-1; 9 bases agree with TRBD2. Germline V gene lookup returns CDR1 SGDLS and CDR2 YYNGEE. With 2 bases clipped from V and 2 bases from J, the junction kept 2 bases outside the gene matches. The CDR3 runs 15 residues. The DNA of the CDR3 is TGTGCCAGCAGCGTCGCTAGCGGGGCCTACAATGAGCAGTTCTTC. This encodes CASSVASGAYNEQFF.

As for this clone: An end of the junction differs from the germline gene, which may be a read error. V gene TRBV19 combines with J gene TRBJ1-1; D is perhaps TRBD1 (5 bases). The germline V gene has CDR1 LNHDA and CDR2 SQIVND (reference sequence). The CDR3 covers 17 residues. This chain's CDR3 is CASSLWGGNFMDTEVFF. CDR3 coding DNA: TGTGCCAGTAGTCTTTGGGGGGGGAACTTTATGGACACTGAAGTTTTCTTT.

In this sample, this clone turned up once. A read error may produce the germline difference seen at one junction end. This chain uses TRBV6-5 with TRBJ1-2; D is undetermined. CDR1 is MNHEY, CDR2 SVGAGI, per germline. CDR3 length equals 14 residues. CDR3 residues: CASSLFTTGIGYPF. DNA for the CDR3: TGTGCCAGCAGTCTGTTTACGACGGGGATTGGCTACCCCTTC.

The rearrangement links TRBV15 to TRBJ1-6; 10 bases are a match to TRBD1. J was trimmed by 11 bases and V by 3 bases; bases with no gene match: 7. Germline V gene data show CDR1 as LNHNV and CDR2 as YYDKDF (reference sequence). There are 15 residues in the CDR3. The CDR3 loop reads CATSSGRDRGTPLHF. In DNA, the CDR3 is TGTGCCACCAGCAGCGGACGGGACAGGGGAACACCCCTCCACTTT.